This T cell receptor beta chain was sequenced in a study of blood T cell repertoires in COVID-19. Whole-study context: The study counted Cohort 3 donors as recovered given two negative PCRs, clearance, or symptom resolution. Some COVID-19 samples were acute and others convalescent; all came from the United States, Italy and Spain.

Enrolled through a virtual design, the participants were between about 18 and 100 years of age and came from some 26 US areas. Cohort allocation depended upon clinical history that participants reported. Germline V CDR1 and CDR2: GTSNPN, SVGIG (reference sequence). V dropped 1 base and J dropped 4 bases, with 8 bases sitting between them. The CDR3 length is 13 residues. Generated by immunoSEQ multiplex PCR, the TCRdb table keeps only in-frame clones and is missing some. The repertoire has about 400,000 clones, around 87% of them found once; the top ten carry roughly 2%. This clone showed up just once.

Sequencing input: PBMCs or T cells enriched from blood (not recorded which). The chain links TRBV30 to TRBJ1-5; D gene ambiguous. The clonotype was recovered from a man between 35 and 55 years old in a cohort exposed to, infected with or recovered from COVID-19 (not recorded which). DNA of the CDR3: TGTGCCTGGAGTGGACGGGTAAATCAGCCCCAGCATTTT. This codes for CAWSGRVNQPQHF.